Listed here are 18 T cell receptor beta chains from one sample, sequenced in a study of T cells in Graves' hyperthyroidism and ophthalmopathy. It was RNA transcripts that yielded the amplified TCR beta CDR3 regions. The TCR CDR3 was amplified in a first-round RT-PCR using the HTBI primer set. TCRdb ran MiXCR on the multiplex PCR reads and lists one entry per CDR3 protein. The sample holds some 760,000 distinct CDR3 sequences, approximately 15% seen once. Material for sequencing was blood. The origin of the receptors is a woman younger than 30 with Graves' hyperthyroidism.

This clonotype occurred a few times. This chain uses TRBV11-2 with TRBJ2-1; 14 bases fit TRBD2. Germline assignment: CDR1 SGHAT and CDR2 FQNNGV. The CDR3 covers 19 residues. V gave up 4 bases and J gave up 5 bases; unmatched junction bases: 13. CDR3 loop: CASSSRTSGRSWEHNEQFF. The CDR3 DNA reads TGTGCCAGCAGCTCTAGGACTAGCGGGAGGTCCTGGGAACACAATGAGCAGTTCTTC.

The V and J genes are TRBV6-5 and TRBJ2-1; D is ambiguous. This CDR3 region has 13 residues. CDR1 is MNHEY and CDR2 is SVGAGI in the germline V gene. Trimming left V 6 bases short and J 0 bases short, with 6 bases between. CDR3 amino acids: CASRPYSYNEQFF. As DNA, the CDR3 is TGTGCCAGCAGACCTTACTCCTACAATGAGCAGTTCTTC.

This clonotype was found a few times. V usage is TRBV4-1 and J usage is TRBJ2-7, with 13 bases aligning to TRBD2. The CDR3 runs to 17 residues. Germline lookup yields CDR1 MGHRA and CDR2 YSYEKL. V lost 5 bases, J lost 2 bases, and 9 bases stayed unmatched. CDR3 residues: CASSTWTSGRGAYEQYF. CDR3 nucleotide sequence: TGCGCCAGCAGCACATGGACTAGCGGGAGAGGCGCCTACGAGCAGTACTTC.

The chain links TRBV30 to TRBJ2-3, with 14 bases that match TRBD2. With V trimmed by 3 bases and J by 5 bases, 10 bases remained unmatched. Germline V gene lookup returns CDR1 GTSNPN and CDR2 SVGIG (reference sequence). CDR3 length: 17 amino acids. CDR3 sequence (DNA): TGTGCCTGGAGCAACGGGGGACTAGCGGGAGCAGGAGATACGCAGTATTTT. Protein sequence: CAWSNGGLAGAGDTQYF.

Turning to this clonotype: It may be a read error: a sequence one base away is much more abundant. The rearrangement uses TRBV28 and TRBJ2-1, with 8 bases fitting TRBD2. V gave up 8 bases and J gave up 9 bases; unmatched junction bases: 12. Germline V lookup: CDR1 MDHEN, CDR2 SYDVKM. The CDR3 has 14 amino acids. The CDR3 DNA reads as TGTGCCAGCGCCATCCCCGGGACTAGGTTTGAGCAGTTCTTC. Protein: CASAIPGTRFEQFF.

The rearrangement uses TRBV7-3 and TRBJ2-5, with 7 bases fitting TRBD1. The CDR3 has 15 amino acids. V shed 0 bases and J 4 bases; nucleotides not matched to a gene: 5. Per the germline V gene, CDR1 is SGHTA and CDR2 is FQGTGA. The CDR3 loop is CASSLTGGSAETQYF. For the CDR3, the DNA is TGTGCCAGCAGCTTAACAGGGGGCAGCGCAGAGACCCAGTACTTC. Using reference TRBV7-3 and TRBJ2-5 for the parts outside the CDR3, the full variable domain is GAGVSQTPSNKVTEKGKYVELRCDPISGHTALYWYRQSLGQGPEFLIYFQGTGAADDSGLPNDRFFAVRPEGSVSTLKIQRTERGDSAVYLCASSLTGGSAETQYFGPGTRLLVL.

The sample holds many counts of this clonotype. J is TRBJ2-4 and V is TRBV7-9, with D possibly being TRBD2 (5 bases). The CDR3 sequence is 17 residues long. The V and J ends lost 4 bases and 2 bases respectively, with 18 bases between them. Germline V gene data show CDR1 as SEHNR and CDR2 as FQNEAQ (reference sequence). For the CDR3, the DNA is TGTGCCAGCAGCTATGATGGGTCTCGGGGATCCAAAAACATTCAGTACTTC. Protein: CASSYDGSRGSKNIQYF.

The V call is TRBV27, the J call TRBJ1-1; TRBD1 matches at 9 bases. V trimming: 7 bases; J trimming: 5 bases; junction bases outside the gene matches: 14. CDR3 length equals 16 residues. The V gene's germline CDR1 is MNHEY and CDR2 SMNVEV (reference sequence). The CDR3 DNA reads TGTGCCAGCACCCTGAGAGGGACAGGGCTGGGGACTGAAGCTTTCTTT. Protein sequence: CASTLRGTGLGTEAFF.

The rearrangement uses TRBV24-1 and TRBJ2-3; 8 bases map to TRBD1. This CDR3 is built from 15 residues. J gave up 1 base and V 2 bases, and 1 base lay outside the gene matches. CDR1 KGHDR and CDR2 SFDVKD come from the germline V gene. CDR3: CATSDSTGGTDTQYF. The CDR3 bases are TGTGCCACCAGTGATTCGACAGGGGGCACAGATACGCAGTATTTT.

The table lists this clonotype with many counts. The CDR3 DNA is TGTGCCAGCAGCCAAGGGACTAGCGGGGGGAACACCGGGGAGCTGTTTTTT. It codes for CASSQGTSGGNTGELFF. This rearrangement joins TRBV3-1 to TRBJ2-2; the match to TRBD2 covers 13 bases. CDR1 is LGHDT and CDR2 is YNNKEL in the germline V gene (reference sequence). Trimming at V came to 1 base and at J to 1 base, leaving 0 bases not matched to a gene. The CDR3 runs to 17 residues.

This clonotype was detected a few times. The chain employs TRBV6-5 and TRBJ2-7, with D maybe TRBD1 (5 bases). Germline V gives CDR1 MNHEY, CDR2 SVGAGI. The CDR3 sequence is 13 residues long. V shed 2 bases and J shed 2 bases, with 7 bases lying between them. As DNA, the CDR3 is TGTGCCAGCAGTTACGCAGGGACCTACGAGCAGTACTTC. Its translation is CASSYAGTYEQYF.

There are many counts of this clonotype. This chain joins TRBV7-2 and TRBJ1-4; tentative D call: TRBD1 (5 bases). CDR1 is SGHTA and CDR2 is FQGNSA in the germline V gene. The V end was cut by 1 base, the J end by 1 base, with 7 bases between. The length of the CDR3 is 15 residues. The CDR3 region is CASSLGDVTNEKLFF. CDR3 nucleotide sequence: TGTGCCAGCAGCTTAGGGGACGTAACTAATGAAAAACTGTTTTTT.

This clonotype was observed at least ten times. The V and J genes are TRBV7-8 and TRBJ2-1; D unclear. Germline lookup yields CDR1 SGHVS and CDR2 FQNEAQ. V lost 3 bases to trimming and J lost 0 bases, with 6 bases between them. The CDR3 spans 14 residues. CDR3 residues: CASSLTNSYNEQFF. The CDR3 region has the DNA TGTGCCAGCAGCTTGACGAACTCCTACAATGAGCAGTTCTTC.

The chain carries TRBV4-1 and TRBJ1-3; maybe TRBD1 (6 bases). The CDR3 sequence is 15 residues long. CDR1 is MGHRA, CDR2 YSYEKL, per germline. V lost 1 base and J 8 bases, leaving 15 bases between the germline ends. The CDR3 DNA sequence: TGCGCCAGCAGCCAAGTCTTGACAGGTCGGGACACCATATATTTT. Protein product: CASSQVLTGRDTIYF.

This clonotype was counted at least ten times. This sequence joins TRBV11-2 and TRBJ1-5, with a weak D call TRBD1 (5 bases). The ends were cut back, 3 bases at V and 3 bases at J, with 12 bases in the middle. CDR3 length: 15 residues. Per the germline V gene, CDR1 is SGHAT and CDR2 is FQNNGV. CDR3 amino acids: CASSLDQGSNQPQHF. CDR3 sequence (DNA): TGTGCCAGCAGCTTGGATCAGGGATCCAATCAGCCCCAGCATTTT.

This clonotype was seen repeatedly, ten times or more. V is TRBV7-2 and J is TRBJ2-3, with unresolved D. CDR1 is SGHTA, CDR2 FQGNSA, per germline. The CDR3 totals 12 residues. V lost 4 bases to trimming and J lost 6 bases, with 8 bases between them. The CDR3 protein is CASSWGSDTQYF. DNA of the CDR3: TGTGCCAGCAGCTGGGGTTCGGATACGCAGTATTTT.

The sample holds many counts of this clonotype. This chain joins TRBV3-1 and TRBJ2-1, with 9 bases identical to TRBD2. CDR3 length equals 16 residues. The germline V gene has CDR1 LGHDT and CDR2 YNNKEL (reference sequence). J was trimmed by 4 bases and V by 0 bases; bases with no gene match: 4. The CDR3 DNA sequence: TGTGCCAGCAGCCAAGAATCGACTAGCGGTTACAATGAGCAGTTCTTC. Translation gives CASSQESTSGYNEQFF.

This clonotype was observed at least ten times. The chain is built from TRBV13 and TRBJ1-2, with 7 bases aligning to TRBD1. The CDR3 runs 15 residues. Germline V gives CDR1 PRHDT, CDR2 FYEKMQ (reference sequence). V trimming: 4 bases; J trimming: 0 bases; junction bases outside the gene matches: 5. CDR3 sequence reads: CASSWGTVANYGYTF. The CDR3 DNA is TGTGCCAGCAGCTGGGGGACAGTCGCTAACTATGGCTACACCTTC.